Below are 20 T cell receptor beta chains sequenced from a single sample in a study of blood T cell repertoires in COVID-19. Method: immunoSEQ multiplex PCR; TCRdb's copy keeps in-frame clones and lacks some. The profile covers tens of thousands of clones, with more than 75% appearing a single time and more than 7.5% taken by the ten largest. The sequenced sample was peripheral blood. Every receptor here comes from a woman of 80 years or more with acute or convalescent COVID-19.

The sample holds one count of this clone. The V call is TRBV5-1, the J call TRBJ1-1, with 7 bases identical to TRBD1. The junction had 5 bases not matched to a gene; V was cut back by 4 bases and J by 2 bases. Germline loops: CDR1 SGHRS, CDR2 YFSETQ. The CDR3 consists of 14 residues. The CDR3 sequence: CASSIGTDNTEAFF. In nucleotides, the CDR3 is TGCGCCAGCAGCATCGGGACAGATAACACTGAAGCTTTCTTT. Together with reference TRBV5-1 and TRBJ1-1, the CDR3 gives the full variable domain: KAGVTQTPRYLIKTRGQQVTLSCSPISGHRSVSWYQQTPGQGLQFLFEYFSETQRNKGNFPGRFSGRQFSNSRSEMNVSTLELGDSALYLCASSIGTDNTEAFFGQGTRLTVV.

This clone came up a few times. V usage is TRBV7-2 and J usage is TRBJ2-1; TRBD2 is a possible D gene (6 bases). This CDR3 is 15 amino acids long. The ends were cut back, 1 base at V and 9 bases at J, with 16 bases in the middle. CDR1 and CDR2 (germline): SGHTA, FQGNSA. The CDR3 DNA reads as TGTGCCAGCAGCTTAGTCTGGGCGGGATCGGGTGAGCAGTTCTTC. This gives the protein CASSLVWAGSGEQFF.

This clone has just a few counts. The genes are TRBV23-1 and TRBJ2-1; 9 positions match TRBD1. TRBV23-1 is an ORF for which the function is uncertain. The trim removed 11 bases at V and 4 bases at J, leaving 6 bases unmatched. The CDR3 extends over 13 amino acids. CDR3 in DNA: TGCGCCGGGCCGGGACAGGGATACAATGAGCAGTTCTTC. Translating gives CAGPGQGYNEQFF.

In this sample, this clone turned up a few times. This chain uses TRBV24-1 with TRBJ1-2; D may be TRBD1 (5 bases). CDR1 is KGHDR, CDR2 SFDVKD, per germline. V was clipped by 9 bases and J by 3 bases, with 19 bases between them. The CDR3 is made up of 15 amino acids. Here the CDR3 DNA reads TGTGCCACCTGGACGACAGCCCCAATGGACTATGGCTACACCTTC. Protein product: CATWTTAPMDYGYTF.

CDR3 protein: CATSTPPRFEQYF. In DNA form, the CDR3 reads TGTGCCACCAGCACTCCCCCACGGTTCGAGCAGTACTTC. The chain joins TRBV15 to TRBJ2-7, with unresolved D. V lost 4 bases to trimming and J lost 6 bases, with 13 bases between them. The germline CDR1 and CDR2 sequences are LNHNV and YYDKDF (reference sequence). CDR3 length: 13 residues.

CDR3 coding DNA: TGTGCCAGCAGGGAGATACCCACCGGGGAGCTGTTTTTT. It yields the protein CASREIPTGELFF. The chain recombines TRBV27 with TRBJ2-2; D call uncertain. This CDR3 spans 13 amino acids. Per the germline V gene, CDR1 is MNHEY and CDR2 is SMNVEV (reference sequence). Trimming stripped 6 bases from V and 4 bases from J, with 9 bases between.

The CDR3 sequence: CASKRGSDGYTF. CDR3 DNA sequence: TGTGCCAGCAAACGGGGGAGCGATGGCTACACCTTC. This chain uses TRBV6-5 with TRBJ1-2; weak D call: TRBD1 (5 bases). Germline-derived CDR1 and CDR2 are MNHEY and SVGAGI. This CDR3 is built from 12 residues. Trimming removed 7 bases at V and 6 bases at J, with 12 bases between.

This rearrangement joins TRBV7-2 to TRBJ1-2; D is undetermined. The germline V gene has CDR1 SGHTA and CDR2 FQGNSA. Trimming took off 5 bases at V and 2 bases at J, with 18 bases between the two ends. There are 16 residues in the CDR3. In DNA form, the CDR3 reads TGTGCCAGCAGCCCCCCTCACGGCGGGTCCAACTATGGCTACACCTTC. The encoded protein is CASSPPHGGSNYGYTF. Filled out from reference TRBV7-2 and TRBJ1-2, the complete variable domain reads GAGVSQSPSNKVTEKGKDVELRCDPISGHTALYWYRQSLGQGLEFLIYFQGNSAPDKSGLPSDRFSAERTGGSVSTLTIQRTQQEDSAVYLCASSPPHGGSNYGYTFGSGTRLTVV.

This chain uses TRBV3-1 (or the pseudogene TRBV3-2) with TRBJ1-1, with D hard to call. Germline V lookup: CDR1 LGHDT, CDR2 YNNKEL (reference sequence). Trimming removed 3 bases at V and 0 bases at J, with 11 bases between. The CDR3 covers 15 residues. CDR3 amino acids: CASSQGSRLNTEAFF. The CDR3, as DNA: TGTGCCAGCAGCCAGGGGAGCAGGTTGAACACTGAAGCTTTCTTT.

This sequence joins TRBV27 and TRBJ1-5, with TRBD1 matching over 9 bases. CDR1 is MNHEY and CDR2 is SMNVEV in the germline V gene (reference sequence). After removal of 5 bases from V and 6 bases from J, the junction contained 11 bases not matched to a gene. The CDR3 is made up of 16 amino acids. CDR3 loop: CASSHSRGQGGQPQHF. For the CDR3, the DNA is TGTGCCAGCAGTCACTCCCGGGGACAGGGCGGTCAGCCCCAGCATTTT.

The genes are TRBV12-3 or TRBV12-4 and TRBJ2-5; D gene unclear. There are 11 residues in the CDR3. Deletions cut 6 bases from V and 9 bases from J, with 11 bases between. The CDR3 is CASSPGLPQYF. The CDR3 DNA sequence: TGTGCCAGCAGCCCCGGTTTGCCCCAGTACTTC.

The chain has TRBV7-2 and TRBJ2-1, with 7 positions matching TRBD1. The germline V gene has CDR1 SGHTA and CDR2 FQGNSA. This CDR3 has 13 amino acids. Unmatched junction bases numbered 2, after V lost 6 bases and J lost 3 bases. CDR3: CASSGDSYNEQFF. CDR3 DNA sequence: TGTGCCAGCAGTGGGGACAGCTACAATGAGCAGTTCTTC.

The chain recombines TRBV27 with TRBJ2-1; D not certain. The germline V gene encodes CDR1 MNHEY and CDR2 SMNVEV (reference sequence). V lost 6 bases and J lost 6, with 15 bases in between. The CDR3 sequence is 14 residues long. Written as DNA, the CDR3 is TGTGCCAGCAGGGGTCCTAGGATTCCCAATGAGCAGTTCTTC. Its protein product is CASRGPRIPNEQFF.

The CDR3 DNA is TGCGCCAGCAGCTTGGAGCAGGCCTCCTATGGCTACACCTTC. Its protein is CASSLEQASYGYTF. This chain joins TRBV5-1 and TRBJ1-2; D unclear. The CDR3 has 14 amino acids. V dropped 0 bases and J dropped 4 bases, with 10 bases sitting between them. The germline gives CDR1 SGHRS, CDR2 YFSETQ. Variable domain in full (rest from reference TRBV5-1 and TRBJ1-2): KAGVTQTPRYLIKTRGQQVTLSCSPISGHRSVSWYQQTPGQGLQFLFEYFSETQRNKGNFPGRFSGRQFSNSRSEMNVSTLELGDSALYLCASSLEQASYGYTFGSGTRLTVV.

This clone appeared once. V and J are TRBV27 and TRBJ1-2; TRBD1 might be the D (5 bases). The germline V gene encodes CDR1 MNHEY and CDR2 SMNVEV (reference sequence). Trimming pared 10 bases from V and 4 bases from J, leaving 10 bases between. This CDR3 has 11 residues. Here the CDR3 reads CATWDFYGYTF. CDR3 DNA: TGTGCCACCTGGGACTTCTATGGCTACACCTTC.

V usage is TRBV6-5 and J usage is TRBJ1-2, with 8 bases identical to TRBD1. CDR3 length equals 16 residues. J was trimmed by 4 bases and V by 0 bases; bases with no gene match: 7. Per germline, CDR1 MNHEY and CDR2 SVGAGI. The CDR3: CASSYSGAGGAYGYTF. The CDR3 bases are TGTGCCAGCAGTTACTCAGGGGCAGGGGGCGCCTATGGCTACACCTTC.

The rearrangement links TRBV5-1 to TRBJ2-7; perhaps TRBD2 as D (5 bases). V was pared by 4 bases and J by 4 bases, with 12 bases between. Looked up from germline, CDR1 is SGHRS and CDR2 is YFSETQ. The length of the CDR3 is 13 residues. CDR3 sequence: CASSVASRYEQYF. In DNA, the CDR3 is TGCGCCAGCAGCGTTGCTAGCCGTTACGAGCAGTACTTC.

This rearrangement joins TRBV7-6 to TRBJ1-4, with D tentatively TRBD1 (5 bases). The V gene lost 4 bases and the J gene lost 0 bases, with 9 bases spanning the gap. CDR3 length: 15 residues. The germline gives CDR1 SGHVS, CDR2 FNYEAQ. The CDR3: CASSSRAATNEKLFF. DNA of the CDR3: TGTGCCAGCAGCTCCAGGGCCGCAACTAATGAAAAACTGTTTTTT.

The chain couples TRBV6-5 to TRBJ1-2, with D uncertain. This CDR3 is 12 amino acids long. CDR1 is MNHEY, CDR2 SVGAGI, per germline. The V end was cut by 6 bases, the J end by 5 bases, with 10 bases between. The CDR3 reads CASSNRGYGYTF. In DNA, the CDR3 is TGTGCCAGCAGCAACAGAGGGTATGGCTACACCTTC.

V gene TRBV11-2 combines with J gene TRBJ2-7; TRBD1 matches at 7 bases. Trimming took 5 bases from V and 3 from J; bases not matched to a gene: 10. Germline CDR1 SGHAT, CDR2 FQNNGV. The CDR3 spans 15 residues. The chain's CDR3 is CASSINRGADYEQYF. Here the CDR3 DNA reads TGTGCCAGCAGCATCAACAGGGGAGCCGACTACGAGCAGTACTTC.